The 26 T cell receptor beta chains below come from one sample, sequenced in a study of blood T cells in healthy people across ages. A J-beta primer mix and a sample-barcoded 5' primer were used in a second PCR of about 6 to 12 cycles. TCRdb ran MiXCR on the 5' RACE reads and lists one entry per CDR3 protein. Of 800,000 or so distinct CDR3 sequences in the sample, 20% to 25% were seen once. This sample was also put to use in a study of T cells of mothers and their children.

Material for sequencing was blood. All receptors derive from a boy aged 5 to 17 in good health.

The chain recombines TRBV2 with TRBJ2-1; D is ambiguous. The CDR3 spans 14 residues. From germline, CDR1 is SNHLY and CDR2 FYNNEI. V shed 4 bases and J shed 9 bases, with 16 bases lying between them. The CDR3 is CASSGAIGTGEQFF. For the CDR3, the DNA is TGTGCCAGCAGTGGGGCGATTGGTACTGGTGAGCAGTTCTTC.

This sequence joins TRBV2 and TRBJ2-5; 10 nucleotides align to TRBD1. V lost 8 bases and J lost 4; bases outside the gene matches: 7. Germline V lookup: CDR1 SNHLY, CDR2 FYNNEI. The length of the CDR3 is 14 residues. The CDR3 here is CASWDRGIGETQYF. Written as DNA, the CDR3 is TGTGCCAGCTGGGACAGGGGTATCGGAGAGACCCAGTACTTC.

The chain combines TRBV12-5 with TRBJ1-5; 7 bases agree with TRBD1. The germline gives CDR1 LGHNT, CDR2 FRNRAP. The junction had 6 bases not matched to a gene; V was cut back by 5 bases and J by 2 bases. This CDR3 has 15 residues. CDR3 DNA sequence: TGTGCTAGTGGTCCCAGGGGGGACGGCAATCAGCCCCAGCATTTT. The encoded protein is CASGPRGDGNQPQHF. Supplemented by reference TRBV12-5 and TRBJ1-5, the full variable domain reads DARVTQTPRHKVTEMGQEVTMRCQPILGHNTVFWYRQTMMQGLELLAYFRNRAPLDDSGMPKDRFSAEMPDATLATLKIQPSEPRDSAVYFCASGPRGDGNQPQHFGDGTRLSIL.

The table lists this clonotype with many counts. The chain combines TRBV24-1 with TRBJ2-7; D gene unclear. V lost 0 bases and J lost 5, with 10 bases in between. Germline-derived CDR1 and CDR2 are KGHDR and SFDVKD. The CDR3 is made up of 14 amino acids. The CDR3 here is CATSDLASPNEQYF. CDR3 coding DNA: TGTGCCACCAGTGATTTGGCCAGTCCAAACGAGCAGTACTTC.

This clonotype was seen a handful of times. The genes are TRBV20-1 and TRBJ2-5; TRBD1 or TRBD2 may be the D gene (5 bases each). TRBJ2-7 explains the end of the DNA better; the J call may be wrong. This CDR3 is 13 amino acids long. Germline lookup yields CDR1 DFQATT and CDR2 SNEGSKA (reference sequence). The CDR3: CSAPGTLIYEQYF. As DNA, the CDR3 is TGCAGTGCTCCCGGGACGCTCATCTACGAGCAGTACTTC.

The chain carries TRBV5-5 and TRBJ1-2, with 7 nucleotides matching TRBD1. The CDR3 contains 14 residues. Germline V gives CDR1 SGHKS, CDR2 YYEKEE (reference sequence). V shed 4 bases and J 6 bases; nucleotides not matched to a gene: 9. CDR3 region: CASSRGEGAHGYTF. CDR3 nucleotides: TGTGCCAGCAGCCGTGGGGAGGGGGCTCATGGCTACACCTTC.

This clonotype was seen more than once but under ten times. V usage is TRBV29-1 and J usage is TRBJ2-1; no clear D. Matching the DNA end better, TRBJ2-7 makes the J call doubtful. The length of the CDR3 is 13 residues. Germline values: CDR1 SQVTM, CDR2 ANQGSEA. The CDR3 here is CSVEALGSYEQYF. The CDR3 DNA reads TGCAGCGTTGAAGCTTTGGGATCCTACGAGCAGTACTTC.

The CDR3 sequence: CASTSGSNDGYTF. CDR3 sequence (DNA): TGTGCCAGTACGTCAGGGTCCAACGATGGCTACACCTTC. This chain links TRBV19 with TRBJ1-2; D perhaps matches TRBD1 (5 bases). CDR1 and CDR2 from the germline V gene are LNHDA and SQIVND (reference sequence). The germline V and J ends were trimmed by 7 bases and 6 bases, with 15 bases remaining between them. The CDR3 has 13 amino acids.

This clonotype was observed a handful of times. The rearrangement links TRBV9 to TRBJ1-2; D not resolved. Trimming removed 0 bases at V and 6 bases at J, with 15 bases between. Germline CDR1 and CDR2: SGDLS and YYNGEE. The CDR3 extends over 15 amino acids. CDR3 DNA: TGTGCCAGCAGCGTAGTAGGGAATCCGGCTGATGGCTACACCTTC. Protein sequence: CASSVVGNPADGYTF. Using reference TRBV9 and TRBJ1-2 for the parts outside the CDR3, the full variable domain is DSGVTQTPKHLITATGQRVTLRCSPRSGDLSVYWYQQSLDQGLQFLIQYYNGEERAKGNILERFSAQQFPDLHSELNLSSLELGDSALYFCASSVVGNPADGYTFGSGTRLTVV.

This chain uses TRBV4-1 with TRBJ2-7; 7 bases are shared with TRBD2. This CDR3 is built from 17 residues. The germline gives CDR1 MGHRA, CDR2 YSYEKL. Trimming took 4 bases from V and 3 from J; bases not matched to a gene: 15. The CDR3 loop is CASSREGEASGIYEQYF. As DNA, the CDR3 is TGCGCCAGCAGCCGGGAAGGGGAGGCTAGCGGCATCTACGAGCAGTACTTC.

The chain is built from TRBV11-2 and TRBJ2-7; D not resolved. Germline values: CDR1 SGHAT, CDR2 FQNNGV. The CDR3 spans 12 residues. V dropped 0 bases and J dropped 6 bases, with 6 bases sitting between them. This CDR3 reads CASSLEGSEQYF. CDR3 coding DNA: TGTGCCAGCAGCTTAGAAGGTTCCGAGCAGTACTTC.

In its sample, this clonotype was seen a few times. V usage is TRBV29-1 and J usage is TRBJ2-2; 7 bases match TRBD2. CDR3 length: 16 residues. After removal of 0 bases from V and 2 bases from J, the junction contained 6 bases not matched to a gene. The germline gives CDR1 SQVTM, CDR2 ANQGSEA. As DNA, the CDR3 is TGCAGCGTTGAAGAATCCGGGACTATCAACACCGGGGAGCTGTTTTTT. Amino acid sequence: CSVEESGTINTGELFF.

There are a few counts of this clonotype. The chain carries TRBV20-1 and TRBJ2-7; 10 bases match TRBD2. The CDR3 has 15 amino acids. Trimming took 4 bases from V and 0 from J; bases not matched to a gene: 6. CDR1 is DFQATT, CDR2 SNEGSKA, per germline (reference sequence). The CDR3 region has the DNA TGCAGTGCTACCGGAACTAGCGGGGACTCCTACGAGCAGTACTTC. Translating gives CSATGTSGDSYEQYF.

This chain uses TRBV6-6 with TRBJ2-3, with D maybe TRBD2 (7 bases). The germline V gene has CDR1 MNHNY and CDR2 SVGAGI (reference sequence). Trimming removed 6 bases at V and 2 bases at J, with 18 bases between. There are 16 residues in the CDR3. The CDR3 bases are TGTGCCAGCAGACCGCGCTCGGGGGGCCCCACAGATACGCAGTATTTT. Its protein is CASRPRSGGPTDTQYF.

This clonotype was seen a few times. This chain connects TRBV27 to TRBJ2-3, with no clear D. The germline CDR1 and CDR2 sequences are MNHEY and SMNVEV (reference sequence). The CDR3 covers 13 residues. V dropped 4 bases and J dropped 4 bases, with 9 bases sitting between them. CDR3: CASSWGFADTQYF. CDR3 nucleotides: TGTGCCAGCAGTTGGGGTTTTGCAGATACGCAGTATTTT.

The chain uses TRBV29-1 and TRBJ2-6; the D is unclear. The germline gives CDR1 SQVTM, CDR2 ANQGSEA. V was pared by 4 bases and J by 6 bases, with 10 bases between. The CDR3 is 13 residues long. The CDR3 DNA sequence: TGCAGCGTTGTCCCGACCGAGGCCAACGTCCTGACTTTC. Translating it yields CSVVPTEANVLTF.

The chain links TRBV2 to TRBJ1-4; tentatively, D is TRBD1 (6 bases). V lost 4 bases and J lost 13, with 13 bases in between. The CDR3 is made up of 12 amino acids. The V gene's germline CDR1 is SNHLY and CDR2 FYNNEI. CDR3 sequence (DNA): TGTGCCAGCAGTGGGACTGCGGACAGACTGTTTTTT. Its protein is CASSGTADRLFF.

This clonotype has only a few counts. The J gene is TRBJ1-5, the V gene TRBV12-3 or TRBV12-4; possible D gene TRBD1, 5 bases. The CDR3 runs 15 residues. Trimming took off 3 bases at V and 2 bases at J, with 11 bases between the two ends. DNA of the CDR3: TGTGCCAGCAGTTTCCAGGGAACCGGCAATCAGCCCCAGCATTTT. It specifies CASSFQGTGNQPQHF.

The sample holds a few counts of this clonotype. This rearrangement joins TRBV6-5 to TRBJ2-5; D remains ambiguous. The last part of the DNA fits TRBJ2-1 better; the J call may be wrong. The CDR3 has 15 amino acids. CDR1 and CDR2 (germline): MNHEY, SVGAGI. The CDR3 region has the DNA TGTGCCAGCAGTTACGGTGGAACCAGTTTCGATGAGCAGTTCTTC. Protein product: CASSYGGTSFDEQFF.

The chain carries TRBV6-1 and TRBJ2-7; D might be TRBD1 (6 bases). CDR1 is MNHNS and CDR2 is SASEGT in the germline V gene. The CDR3 length is 14 residues. Between the trimmed V and J ends, which lost 6 bases and 3 bases, there was a span of 15 bases. As DNA, the CDR3 is TGTGCCAGCAGCGTTACAGGGCCCAACTACGAGCAGTACTTC. Translated, it gives CASSVTGPNYEQYF.

The V call is TRBV28, the J call TRBJ2-3, with D perhaps TRBD1 or TRBD2 (5 bases each). V shed 6 bases and J shed 0 bases, with 16 bases lying between them. Germline CDR1 MDHEN, CDR2 SYDVKM. The CDR3 is 16 amino acids. CDR3 residues: CASSRIGTGSTDTQYF. The CDR3 DNA reads as TGTGCCAGCAGCCGAATCGGGACGGGGAGCACAGATACGCAGTATTTT.

This clonotype was counted a single time. The chain recombines TRBV28 with TRBJ2-7; the match to TRBD1 covers 8 bases. V gave up 5 bases and J gave up 4 bases; unmatched junction bases: 7. Germline V gene data show CDR1 as MDHEN and CDR2 as SYDVKM. CDR3 length: 14 amino acids. The CDR3 sequence is CASSLTDRDYEQYF. CDR3 DNA sequence: TGTGCCAGCAGTCTCACGGACAGGGATTACGAGCAGTACTTC.

This clonotype was detected only once. The chain has TRBV28 and TRBJ1-3; tentatively, D is TRBD1 (6 bases). Trimming pared 6 bases from V and 4 bases from J, leaving 16 bases between. Germline CDR1 is MDHEN and CDR2 is SYDVKM. The CDR3 contains 15 residues. The CDR3 is CASSLGQGFGNTIYF. DNA for the CDR3: TGTGCCAGCAGCCTGGGGCAGGGGTTCGGAAACACCATATATTTT.

The V call is TRBV20-1, the J call TRBJ2-5; 10 bases agree with TRBD1. Matching the DNA end better, TRBJ2-1 makes the J call doubtful. Germline V gene data show CDR1 as DFQATT and CDR2 as SNEGSKA (reference sequence). The CDR3 is 15 residues long. The CDR3 coding sequence is TGCAGTGCTAGAATCCCCGGGACAGGGGACAATGAGCAGTTCTTC. Translation gives CSARIPGTGDNEQFF.

This clonotype turned up a few times. The chain carries TRBV4-2 and TRBJ2-7; 8 bases are a match to TRBD1. The CDR3 has 17 residues. The V segment lost 5 bases and the J segment 0 bases; nucleotides outside the gene matches: 12. The V gene's germline CDR1 is LGHNA and CDR2 YNFKEQ. DNA of the CDR3: TGTGCCAGCAGCTATAGGCCGGGACAGGAGACCTCCTACGAGCAGTACTTC. As protein: CASSYRPGQETSYEQYF.

This clonotype turned up a few times. The germline gene is not matched at one end of the junction; a read error may be the cause. The rearrangement uses TRBV7-6 and TRBJ2-5; D unclear. The CDR3 loop spans 17 amino acids. Germline-derived CDR1 and CDR2 are SGHVS and FNYEAQ. CDR3 residues: CACSLQYGTMYQETQYF. CDR3 bases: TGTGCCTGCAGCTTACAGTATGGTACTATGTACCAAGAGACCCAGTACTTC.